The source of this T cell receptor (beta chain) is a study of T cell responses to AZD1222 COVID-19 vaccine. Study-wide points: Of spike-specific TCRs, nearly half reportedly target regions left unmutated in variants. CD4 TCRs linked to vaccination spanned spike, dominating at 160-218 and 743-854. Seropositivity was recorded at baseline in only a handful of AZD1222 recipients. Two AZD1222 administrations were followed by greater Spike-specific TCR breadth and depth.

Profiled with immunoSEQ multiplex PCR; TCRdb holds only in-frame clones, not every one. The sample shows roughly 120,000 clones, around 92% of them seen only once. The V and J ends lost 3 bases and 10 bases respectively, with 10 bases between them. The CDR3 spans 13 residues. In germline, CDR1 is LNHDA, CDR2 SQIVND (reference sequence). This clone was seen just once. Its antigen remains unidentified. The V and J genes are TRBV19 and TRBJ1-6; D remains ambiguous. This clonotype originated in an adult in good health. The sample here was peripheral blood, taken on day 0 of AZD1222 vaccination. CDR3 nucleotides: TGTGCCAGTAGTATGGCTCAGTTGTCACCCCTCCACTTT. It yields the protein CASSMAQLSPLHF.